What follows is one T cell receptor (beta chain) and its context. Its antigen is undetermined. CDR3 length equals 16 residues. With 4 bases removed from V and 8 bases from J, the gap between germline ends came to 20 bases. Germline-derived CDR1 and CDR2 are SEHNR and FQNEAQ (reference sequence). Participants comprised healthy donors of bone marrow. The study ran its PCR with 60 Vbeta and 13 Jbeta primers. Generated by immunoSEQ multiplex PCR, the TCRdb table keeps only in-frame clones and is missing some. The repertoire holds approximately 180,000 clones, with roughly 77% as singletons. The sample comes from a study of cytomegalovirus exposure and HLA in healthy donors. Broader study findings: Later analysis suggested links between common viral pathogens and several top significant clusters. Under in vitro conditions, a few CMV-associated chains were confirmed as specific for CMV antigens.

Sequenced material: PBMCs. This TCR was sampled from a woman aged 45-65 years in good health and CMV-seronegative. J is TRBJ1-4 and V is TRBV7-9, with a tentative D call TRBD1 (6 bases). As DNA, the CDR3 is TGTGCCAGCAGCTCGAACAGGGTTATCTGGTACGAAAAACTGTTTTTT. Translation gives CASSSNRVIWYEKLFF.